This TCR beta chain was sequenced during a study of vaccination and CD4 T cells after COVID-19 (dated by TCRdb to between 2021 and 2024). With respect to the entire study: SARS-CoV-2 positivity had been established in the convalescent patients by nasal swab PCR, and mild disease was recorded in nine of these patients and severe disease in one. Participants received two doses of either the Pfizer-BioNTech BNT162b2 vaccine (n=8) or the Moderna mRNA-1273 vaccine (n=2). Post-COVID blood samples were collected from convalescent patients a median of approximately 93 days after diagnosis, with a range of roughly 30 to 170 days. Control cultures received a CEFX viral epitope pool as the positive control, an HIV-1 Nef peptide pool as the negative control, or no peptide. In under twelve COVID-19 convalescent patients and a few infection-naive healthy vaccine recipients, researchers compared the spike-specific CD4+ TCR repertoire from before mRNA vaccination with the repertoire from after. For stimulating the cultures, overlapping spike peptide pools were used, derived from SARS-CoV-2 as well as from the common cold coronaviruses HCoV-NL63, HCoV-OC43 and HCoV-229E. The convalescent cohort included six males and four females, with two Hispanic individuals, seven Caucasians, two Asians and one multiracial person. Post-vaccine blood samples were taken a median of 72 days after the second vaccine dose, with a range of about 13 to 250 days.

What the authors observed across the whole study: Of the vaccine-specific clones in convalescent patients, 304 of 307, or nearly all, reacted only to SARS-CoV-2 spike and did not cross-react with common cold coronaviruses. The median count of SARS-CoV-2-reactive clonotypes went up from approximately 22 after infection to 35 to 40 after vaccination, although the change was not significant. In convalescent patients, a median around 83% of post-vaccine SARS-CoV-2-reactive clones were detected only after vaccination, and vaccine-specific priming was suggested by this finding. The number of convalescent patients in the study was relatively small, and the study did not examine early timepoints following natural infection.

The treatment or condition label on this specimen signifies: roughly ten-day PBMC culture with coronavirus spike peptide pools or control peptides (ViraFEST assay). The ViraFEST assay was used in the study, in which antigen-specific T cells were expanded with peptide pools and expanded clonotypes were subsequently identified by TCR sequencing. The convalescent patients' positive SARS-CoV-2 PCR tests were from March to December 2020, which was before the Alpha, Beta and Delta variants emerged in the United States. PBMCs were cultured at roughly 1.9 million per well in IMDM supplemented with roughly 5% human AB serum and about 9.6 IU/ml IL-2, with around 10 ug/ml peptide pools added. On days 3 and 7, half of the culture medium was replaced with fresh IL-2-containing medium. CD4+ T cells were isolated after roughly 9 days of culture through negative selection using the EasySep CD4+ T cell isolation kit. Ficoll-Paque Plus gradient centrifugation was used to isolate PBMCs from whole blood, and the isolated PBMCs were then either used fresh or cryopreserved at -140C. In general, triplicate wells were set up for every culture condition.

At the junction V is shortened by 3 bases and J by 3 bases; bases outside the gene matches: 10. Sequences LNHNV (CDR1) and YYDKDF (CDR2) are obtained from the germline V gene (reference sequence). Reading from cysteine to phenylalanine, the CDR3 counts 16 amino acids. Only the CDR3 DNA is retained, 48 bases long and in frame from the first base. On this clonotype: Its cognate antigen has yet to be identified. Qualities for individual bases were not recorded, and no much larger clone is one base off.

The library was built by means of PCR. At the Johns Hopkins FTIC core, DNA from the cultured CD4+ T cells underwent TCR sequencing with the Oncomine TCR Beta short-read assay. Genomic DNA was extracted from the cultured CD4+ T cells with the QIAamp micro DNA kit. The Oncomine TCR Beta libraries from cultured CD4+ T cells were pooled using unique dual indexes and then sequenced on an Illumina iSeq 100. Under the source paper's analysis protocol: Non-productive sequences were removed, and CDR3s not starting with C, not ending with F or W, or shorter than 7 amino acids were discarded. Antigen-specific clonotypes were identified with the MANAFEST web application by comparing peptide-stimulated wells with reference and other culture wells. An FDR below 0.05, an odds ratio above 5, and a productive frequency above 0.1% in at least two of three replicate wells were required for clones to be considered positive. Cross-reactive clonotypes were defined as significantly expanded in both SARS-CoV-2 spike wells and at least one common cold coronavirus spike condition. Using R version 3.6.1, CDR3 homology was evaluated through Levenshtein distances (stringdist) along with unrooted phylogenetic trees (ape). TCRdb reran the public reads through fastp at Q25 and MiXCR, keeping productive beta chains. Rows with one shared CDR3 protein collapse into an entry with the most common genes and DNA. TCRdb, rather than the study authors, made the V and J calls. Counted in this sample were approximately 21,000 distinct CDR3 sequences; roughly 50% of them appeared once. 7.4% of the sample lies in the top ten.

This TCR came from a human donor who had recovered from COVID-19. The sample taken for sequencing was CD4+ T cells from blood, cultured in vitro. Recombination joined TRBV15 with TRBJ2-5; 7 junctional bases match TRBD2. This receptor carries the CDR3 CATSRAGTIRKETQYF. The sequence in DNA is TGTGCCACCAGCAGGGCCGGGACTATTAGGAAAGAGACCCAGTACTTC. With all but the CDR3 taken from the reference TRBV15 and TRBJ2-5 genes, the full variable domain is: DAMVIQNPRYQVTQFGKPVTLSCSQTLNHNVMYWYQQKSSQAPKLLFHYYDKDFNNEADTPDNFQSRRPNTSFCFLDIRSPGLGDTAMYLCATSRAGTIRKETQYFGPGTRLLVL.